This is a list of T cell receptor beta chains from one sample in a study of blood T cell repertoires in COVID-19. Here immunoSEQ multiplex PCR was the method, and the copy in TCRdb shows in-frame clones only, minus some. Counted here are over 200,000 clones, under 90% occurring once; the ten biggest clones make up less than 4%. Sequenced: PBMCs or T cells enriched from blood (not recorded which). These receptors were taken from a woman in her twenties or thirties with acute COVID-19. CDR3s leave out the opening cysteine and the closing phenylalanine or tryptophan.

length	V	J	CDR3
13	TRBV19	TRBJ1-3	ASNVQGAAGNTIY
10	TRBV5-4	TRBJ2-5	ASSLRGETQY
14	TRBV5-8	TRBJ1-6	ASSKSGTVYNSPLH
12	TRBV29-1	TRBJ1-5	SAGSGEGIGSQH
11	TRBV2	TRBJ2-5	ASSDFSRETQY
15	TRBV5-5	TRBJ1-4	ASSLQRIDATNEKLF
10	TRBV29-1	TRBJ1-4	SGSPPGGKLF
13	TRBV5-1	TRBJ1-1	ASSLQGAANTEAF
13	TRBV7-7	TRBJ2-1	ASSLAATSYNEQF
10	TRBV6-5	TRBJ1-2	ASKGTGQGYT
12	TRBV14	TRBJ2-7	ASSSTSGGYEQY
13	TRBV10-3	TRBJ1-2	AISEGGQGDYGYT
11	TRBV2	TRBJ1-1	ASSFTGNTEAF
13	TRBV4-2	TRBJ1-4	ASSSSGQGNEKLF
11	TRBV25-1	TRBJ1-2	ASSGILQVRYT
14	TRBV4-1	TRBJ1-1	ASSLPRRRMNTEAF
15	TRBV4-1	TRBJ1-5	ASSQAHPQGSNQPQH
11	TRBV7-6	TRBJ2-7	ASSPGLIHEQY
16	TRBV28	TRBJ2-6	ASSPTGSYLSGANVLT
15	TRBV10-1	TRBJ2-2	ASPLASGGFNTGELF
11	TRBV6-5	TRBJ2-1	ASRPGQHNEQF
14	TRBV7-9	TRBJ2-7	ASSLEWTRSSYEQY
11	TRBV19	TRBJ2-7	ASSPGTTYEQY
13	TRBV28	TRBJ2-4	ASSRTELAKNIQY
14	TRBV2	TRBJ1-3	ASSVQGHLSGNTIY
12	TRBV5-1	TRBJ1-1	ASSLELPNTEAF
13	TRBV25-1	TRBJ1-2	ASSIRTGGNYGYT
11	TRBV19	TRBJ1-1	ASGQGMNTEAF